One and the same sample provided the 13 T cell receptor beta chains below, sequenced in a study of T cells in Graves' hyperthyroidism and ophthalmopathy. Amplified regions were TCR beta CDR3 sequences from RNA transcripts. With the HTBI primer set, the TCR CDR3 went through a first round of RT-PCR. MiXCR was run by TCRdb on the multiplex PCR reads, yielding one entry per CDR3 protein. This repertoire shows over 400,000 distinct CDR3 sequences, roughly 23% found once; its top ten account for 45% to 55%. The specimen was blood. These receptors all stem from a woman between 65 and 79 years old with Graves' ophthalmopathy.

In its sample, this clonotype was seen many times. The chain links TRBV28 to TRBJ1-5; tentatively, D is TRBD1 (5 bases). The CDR3 has 15 residues. V lost 4 bases and J lost 4, with 14 bases in between. Germline V lookup: CDR1 MDHEN, CDR2 SYDVKM. CDR3 sequence reads: CASSSGQGGNQPQHF. Here the CDR3 DNA reads TGTGCCAGCAGTTCCGGGCAGGGTGGGAATCAGCCCCAGCATTTT.

The sample holds many counts of this clonotype. DNA for the CDR3: TGTGCCTGGACCGCAACCACAGTGAGCTATGGCTACACCTTC. Translated: CAWTATTVSYGYTF. The chain employs TRBV30 and TRBJ1-2; D gene uncertain. The CDR3 loop spans 14 amino acids. The V and J ends lost 4 bases and 4 bases respectively, with 16 bases between them. CDR1 and CDR2 from the germline V gene are GTSNPN and SVGIG (reference sequence).

In its sample, this clonotype was seen many times. This chain uses TRBV19 with TRBJ2-5, with D uncertain. V lost 3 bases to trimming and J lost 1 base, with 6 bases between them. The CDR3 extends over 13 amino acids. Germline CDR1 and CDR2: LNHDA and SQIVND (reference sequence). In nucleotides, the CDR3 is TGTGCCAGTAGTATTTCGTCCCAAGAGACCCAGTACTTC. Protein: CASSISSQETQYF.

This chain links TRBV19 with TRBJ1-2, with TRBD1 matching over 10 bases. The junction had 6 bases not matched to a gene; V was cut back by 3 bases and J by 5 bases. CDR3 length: 15 residues. The germline CDR1 and CDR2 sequences are LNHDA and SQIVND (reference sequence). The CDR3 spells CASSIPGQGLYGYTF. DNA for the CDR3: TGTGCCAGTAGTATTCCGGGACAGGGGCTTTATGGCTACACCTTC.

The V and J genes are TRBV20-1 and TRBJ2-5, with D possibly matching TRBD2 (6 bases). Germline V gene lookup returns CDR1 DFQATT and CDR2 SNEGSKA (reference sequence). Trimming removed 3 bases from V and 2 bases from J, with 19 bases in between. This CDR3 contains 16 residues. DNA for the CDR3: TGCAGTGCTAGTTGGCTGTCCCTTCGGGGGCAAGAGACCCAGTACTTC. Translated, it gives CSASWLSLRGQETQYF.

There are a few counts of this clonotype. The gene calls are TRBV3-1 and TRBJ2-2; D could derive from TRBD1 or TRBD2 (5 bases each). Germline V gene data show CDR1 as LGHDT and CDR2 as YNNKEL (reference sequence). The CDR3 contains 16 residues. V was clipped by 0 bases and J by 4 bases, with 12 bases between them. The CDR3 loop is CASSQERGSGTGELFF. The CDR3 DNA sequence: TGTGCCAGCAGCCAAGAGAGGGGATCGGGCACCGGGGAGCTGTTTTTT.

The chain links TRBV19 to TRBJ1-6; D is unresolved. This CDR3 spans 14 amino acids. Trimming stripped 0 bases from V and 7 bases from J, with 7 bases between. Germline V gives CDR1 LNHDA, CDR2 SQIVND (reference sequence). The CDR3 loop is CASSIEGVNSPLHF. CDR3 in DNA: TGTGCCAGTAGTATAGAGGGAGTGAATTCACCCCTCCACTTT.

In this sample, this clonotype turned up a few times. CDR3 nucleotides: TGTGCCTGGAGTCGCGGGAGGGATCTCAGCAATCAGCCCCAGCATTTT. Its protein product is CAWSRGRDLSNQPQHF. The rearrangement uses TRBV30 and TRBJ1-5; D not certain. Trimming pared 2 bases from V and 1 base from J, leaving 15 bases between. The CDR3 has 16 residues. CDR1 and CDR2 (germline): GTSNPN, SVGIG (reference sequence).

The rearrangement joins TRBV19 to TRBJ2-1; 8 nucleotides agree with TRBD2. The CDR3 is 16 amino acids. Trimming at V came to 8 bases and at J to 6 bases, leaving 15 bases not matched to a gene. Looked up from germline, CDR1 is LNHDA and CDR2 is SQIVND (reference sequence). The CDR3 region is CASSQPTGLGLNEQFF. In DNA, the CDR3 is TGTGCCAGTTCACAGCCGACGGGACTAGGTCTCAATGAGCAGTTCTTC. Based on the CDR3 plus reference TRBV19 and TRBJ2-1, the full variable domain is DGGITQSPKYLFRKEGQNVTLSCEQNLNHDAMYWYRQDPGQGLRLIYYSQIVNDFQKGDIAEGYSVSREKKESFPLTVTSAQKNPTAFYLCASSQPTGLGLNEQFFGPGTRLTVL.

There are many counts of this clonotype. This chain connects TRBV20-1 to TRBJ2-7; D might be TRBD1 (6 bases). This CDR3 comprises 14 residues. V gave up 3 bases and J gave up 5 bases, with 17 bases separating them. Germline V lookup: CDR1 DFQATT, CDR2 SNEGSKA (reference sequence). CDR3 coding DNA: TGCAGTGCTAGTGTGCCAGGGGCCCACCACGAGCAGTACTTC. Translated, it gives CSASVPGAHHEQYF.

The gene calls are TRBV7-8 and TRBJ1-1, with 9 positions matching TRBD1. The CDR3 is made up of 18 amino acids. The trim removed 0 bases at V and 5 bases at J, leaving 13 bases unmatched. The germline gives CDR1 SGHVS, CDR2 FQNEAQ. CDR3 residues: CASSLASTGGLVKTEAFF. CDR3 in DNA: TGTGCCAGCAGCTTAGCTTCGACAGGGGGTTTAGTAAAGACTGAAGCTTTCTTT. The full variable domain, its missing parts supplied by reference TRBV7-8 and TRBJ1-1, is GAGVSQSPRYKVAKRGQDVALRCDPISGHVSLFWYQQALGQGPEFLTYFQNEAQLDKSGLPSDRFFAERPEGSVSTLKIQRTQQEDSAVYLCASSLASTGGLVKTEAFFGQGTRLTVV.

This clonotype was counted ten times or more. CDR3 sequence: CASSLSLGWSSGANVLTF. For the CDR3, the DNA is TGTGCCAGCAGTTTAAGTTTAGGTTGGAGCTCTGGGGCCAACGTCCTGACTTTC. This sequence joins TRBV28 and TRBJ2-6, with no clear D. Looked up from germline, CDR1 is MDHEN and CDR2 is SYDVKM. V was pared by 2 bases and J by 0 bases, with 14 bases between. This CDR3 has 18 amino acids.

The V call is TRBV7-2, the J call TRBJ2-5; D is unresolved. The V end lost 1 base, the J end lost 4 bases, and 10 bases lay between the germline ends. Germline assignment: CDR1 SGHTA and CDR2 FQGNSA. The CDR3 is made up of 14 amino acids. In DNA form, the CDR3 reads TGTGCCAGCAGCTTAGGTTTTGAAGGAGAGACCCAGTACTTC. It specifies CASSLGFEGETQYF.